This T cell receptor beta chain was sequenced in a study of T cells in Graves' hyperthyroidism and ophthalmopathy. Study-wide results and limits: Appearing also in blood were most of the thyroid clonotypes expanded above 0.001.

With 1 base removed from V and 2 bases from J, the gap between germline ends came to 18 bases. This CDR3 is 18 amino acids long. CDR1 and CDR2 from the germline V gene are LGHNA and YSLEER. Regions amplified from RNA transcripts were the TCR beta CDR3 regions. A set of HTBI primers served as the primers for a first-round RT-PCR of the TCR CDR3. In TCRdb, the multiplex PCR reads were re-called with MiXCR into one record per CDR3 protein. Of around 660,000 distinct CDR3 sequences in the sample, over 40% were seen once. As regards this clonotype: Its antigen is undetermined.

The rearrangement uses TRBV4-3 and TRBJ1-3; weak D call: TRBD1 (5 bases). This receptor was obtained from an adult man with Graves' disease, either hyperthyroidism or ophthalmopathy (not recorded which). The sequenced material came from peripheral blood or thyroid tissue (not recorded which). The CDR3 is CASSQGIGQGVTGNTIYF. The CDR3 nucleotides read TGCGCCAGCAGCCAAGGGATTGGGCAGGGTGTGACTGGAAACACCATATATTTT.